This entry features one T cell receptor beta chain sequence. These data belong to a study of control samples from healthy donors and cancer patients. Trimming took 11 bases from V and 1 from J; bases not matched to a gene: 16. Germline V gene lookup returns CDR1 LNHDA and CDR2 SQIVND (reference sequence). The CDR3 loop spans 16 amino acids. Libraries were prepared by immunoSEQ multiplex PCR; TCRdb keeps only in-frame clonotypes and omits some of them. The sample yields about 140,000 clones, more than 80% seen once. The sequence came from a man between 18 and 35 years old in good health. The V gene is TRBV19, the J gene TRBJ2-5; 7 nucleotides line up with TRBD2. The sample was blood. CDR3 residues: CARDRDYTIPQETQYF. CDR3 DNA sequence: TGTGCCCGGGATCGGGACTACACTATACCCCAAGAGACCCAGTACTTC.